The source of this T cell receptor beta chain is a study of blood T cell repertoires in COVID-19. CDR3 length: 14 residues. Trimming removed 3 bases from V and 5 bases from J; junction bases left unmatched: 3. CDR1 and CDR2 from the germline V gene are KGHSH and LQKENI. In the authors' methods: Amplification from reference gene primers served as the basis for estimated nucleated cell counts. Assay: immunoSEQ multiplex PCR; the TCRdb copy retains only in-frame clones and omits some. V, J and clone size were drawn from that table, and D and trimming were deduced from the DNA. The repertoire holds approximately 90,000 clones, with more than 75% as singletons.

This receptor was obtained from a woman aged 80 or older with acute or convalescent COVID-19. V usage is TRBV18 and J usage is TRBJ1-5; TRBD1 agrees at 8 bases. The sample consisted of peripheral blood. The CDR3 sequence: CASSPTDRDQPQHF. The CDR3 DNA follows: TGTGCCAGCTCACCCACGGACAGGGATCAGCCCCAGCATTTT.